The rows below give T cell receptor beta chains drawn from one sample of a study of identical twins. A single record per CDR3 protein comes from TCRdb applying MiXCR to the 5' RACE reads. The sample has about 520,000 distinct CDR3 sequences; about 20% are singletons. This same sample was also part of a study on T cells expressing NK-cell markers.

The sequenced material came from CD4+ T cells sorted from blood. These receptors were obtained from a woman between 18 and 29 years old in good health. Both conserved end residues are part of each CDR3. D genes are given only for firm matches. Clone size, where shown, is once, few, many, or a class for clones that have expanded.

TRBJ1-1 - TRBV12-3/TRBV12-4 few TGTGCCAGCAGTTTGTCAGTCGTTACAGCTGAAGCTTTCTTT CASSLSVVTAEAFF
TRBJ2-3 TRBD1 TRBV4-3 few TGCGCCAGCAGCCAAGGCTCGGACAGGAACACAGATACGCAGTATTTT CASSQGSDRNTDTQYF
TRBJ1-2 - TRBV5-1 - TGCGCCAGCAGCTTGGAAGGGGCGCGGTTAGGCTACACCTTC CASSLEGARLGYTF
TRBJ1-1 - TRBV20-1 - TGCAGTGCTGGGGGTGGGGCCGAAGCTTTCTTT CSAGGGAEAFF
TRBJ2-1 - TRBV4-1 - TGCGCCAGCAGCCAAGATCTGAGCGGGTTGAAAAATGAGCAGTTCTTC CASSQDLSGLKNEQFF
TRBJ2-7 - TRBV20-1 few TGCAGTGCTCGCCCCCGGGACTGGGCCTCCTACGAGCAGTACTTC CSARPRDWASYEQYF
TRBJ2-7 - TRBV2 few TGTGCCAGCAAGGCACGGACTACAGCCTACGAGCAGTACTTC CASKARTTAYEQYF
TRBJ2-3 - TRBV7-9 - TGTGCCAGCAGCTTATATGAGGGAGGTAGCACAGATACGCAGTATTTT CASSLYEGGSTDTQYF
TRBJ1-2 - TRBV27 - TGTGCCAGCAGTTTAGTACAGGGATTTGGCTACACCTTC CASSLVQGFGYTF
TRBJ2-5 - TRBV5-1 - TGCGCCAGCAGCTTGATGGGGGGCCAAGAGACCCAGTACTTC CASSLMGGQETQYF
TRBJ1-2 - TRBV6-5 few TGTGCCAGCAGTTACGTCCAGGGGCAAGGCTACACCTTC CASSYVQGQGYTF
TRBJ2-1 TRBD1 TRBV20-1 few TGCAGTGCTAATGGGGCAGGGGGCGCAGTATGGACCTACAATGAGCAGTTCTTC CSANGAGGAVWTYNEQFF
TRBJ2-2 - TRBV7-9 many TGTGCCAGCACCACAGAGGCGGGCACCGGGGAGCTGTTTTTT CASTTEAGTGELFF
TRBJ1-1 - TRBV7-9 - TGTGCCAGCATCACGGATACTGAAGCTTTCTTT CASITDTEAFF
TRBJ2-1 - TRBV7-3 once TGTGCCAGCAGCTTGACGCCGTATCCGAATGAGCAGTTCTTC CASSLTPYPNEQFF
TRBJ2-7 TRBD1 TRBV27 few TGTGCCAGCAGTTTATGGACAGGGCAAGAGCAGTACTTC CASSLWTGQEQYF
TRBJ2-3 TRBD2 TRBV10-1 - TGCGCCAGCAGCGGTGGGACTAGCGGGAGAGTTAGCACAGATACGCAGTATTTT CASSGGTSGRVSTDTQYF
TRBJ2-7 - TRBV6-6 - TGTGCCAGCGGACGGGGGGCCGTCTACGAGCAGTACTTC CASGRGAVYEQYF
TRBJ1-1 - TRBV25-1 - TGTGCCAGCAGTGAATATTGGGACGGAAACACTGAAGCTTTCTTT CASSEYWDGNTEAFF
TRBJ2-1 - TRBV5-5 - TGTGCCAGCAGCGGAACCGGGTCCACAGCTCACGAGCAGTTCTTC CASSGTGSTAHEQFF